The following is a TCR beta chain sequence with its context. The data were obtained in a study of CD8+ T cells in alopecia areata. From alopecia areata patients, lesional scalp punch biopsies and peripheral blood were collected. CDR3 length: 15 residues. Per germline, CDR1 GTSNPN and CDR2 SVGIG (reference sequence). V gave up 3 bases and J gave up 9 bases; unmatched junction bases: 11. Isolated RNA was reverse transcribed into cDNA used as the sequencing template. The assay was immunoSEQ multiplex PCR, and TCRdb's table has in-frame clones only and misses some. The table includes more than 95,000 clones, around 38% detected once.

This clonotype originated in a human donor with alopecia areata. The V gene is TRBV30, the J gene TRBJ1-6; TRBD1 aligns across 7 bases. The material sequenced was CD4+ T cells sorted from blood. The CDR3 region is CAWSQRRGRGSPLHF. In DNA form, the CDR3 reads TGTGCCTGGAGCCAGCGGAGGGGGCGCGGTTCACCCCTCCACTTT.